This T cell receptor beta chain came from a study of vaccination and CD4 T cells after COVID-19 (dated by TCRdb to 2022 to 2024). For the study in its entirety: The convalescent cohort comprised six males and four females, including two Hispanic individuals, seven Caucasians, two Asians and one multiracial person. The time from the second vaccine dose to post-vaccine blood sampling had a median of 72 days and ranged from about 14 to 241 days. Participants received two doses of either the Pfizer-BioNTech BNT162b2 vaccine (n=8) or the Moderna mRNA-1273 vaccine (n=2). Control cultures used a CEFX viral epitope pool as positive control, an HIV-1 Nef peptide pool as negative control, or no peptide. An earlier paper using these donors assessed, at the TCR clonotype level, memory CD4+ T cell crossreactivity between SARS-CoV-2 and common cold coronavirus spike proteins. Post-COVID blood samples were collected from convalescent patients a median of around 96 days after diagnosis, with a range of about 35 to 170 days. In around 9 COVID-19 convalescent patients and a few infection-naive healthy vaccine recipients, researchers compared the spike-specific CD4+ TCR repertoire from before mRNA vaccination with the repertoire from after. Overlapping spike peptide pools from SARS-CoV-2 and from the common cold coronaviruses HCoV-NL63, HCoV-OC43 and HCoV-229E were used as culture stimuli.

This clonotype came up a few times. Its antigen has not been determined. No base quality information exists; no much larger clone differs at one position. The germline V gene (reference sequence) supplies CDR1 LNHDA and CDR2 SQIVND. At the junction V is shortened by 4 bases and J by 2 bases, with 11 bases in between. Its CDR3 holds 14 amino acids, cysteine through phenylalanine. Solely the CDR3 DNA is kept, with 42 bases framed from the first base. Receptor amplification or capture employed PCR. DNA from cultured CD4+ T cells was subjected to TCR sequencing with the Oncomine TCR Beta short-read assay at the Johns Hopkins FTIC core. The QIAamp micro DNA kit was used to extract genomic DNA from the cultured CD4+ T cells. Oncomine TCR Beta libraries from cultured CD4+ T cells were pooled using unique dual indexes and sequenced on an Illumina iSeq 100. In the paper's pipeline: Non-productive sequences were removed, and CDR3s not starting with C, not ending with F or W, or shorter than 7 amino acids were discarded. The MANAFEST web application was used to identify antigen-specific clonotypes by comparing peptide-stimulated wells against reference wells and other culture wells. To be called positive, a clone needed an FDR below 0.05, an odds ratio above 5, and a productive frequency above 0.1% in at least two of three replicate wells. Cross-reactive clonotypes were defined as significantly expanded in both SARS-CoV-2 spike wells and at least one common cold coronavirus spike condition. Similarity between CDR3 sequences was evaluated in R version 3.6.1 using Levenshtein distances (stringdist) and unrooted phylogenetic trees (ape). The raw public reads went through TCRdb reprocessing: fastp at Q25, MiXCR clone calling, in-frame beta chains kept. Every distinct CDR3 protein forms one entry, paired with its most common genes and DNA. Here the V and J calls rest on TCRdb's processing, not on the authors' analysis. This sample comprises fewer than 8,000 distinct CDR3 sequences, around half of them detected only once. About 57% of the sample belongs to the ten largest clones.

The research as a whole found: Only a relatively small number of convalescent patients were included in the study, and early timepoints following natural infection were not analyzed. Among convalescent patients, a median approximately 88% of the SARS-CoV-2-reactive clones seen after vaccination appeared only after vaccination, which suggests priming specific to the vaccine. An increase in the median number of SARS-CoV-2-reactive clonotypes from more than 20 after infection to a few dozen after vaccination was observed, but the change was not found to be significant. In convalescent patients, nearly all vaccine-specific clones (304 of 307) were found to be mono-reactive for SARS-CoV-2 spike rather than cross-reactive with common cold coronaviruses.

Explained via the paper, the treatment or condition label denotes: roughly nine-day PBMC culture with coronavirus spike peptide pools or control peptides (ViraFEST assay). CD4+ T cells from unexposed donors were collected before the COVID-19 pandemic (2011-2018). The ViraFEST assay, used in the study, expanded antigen-specific T cells with peptide pools and then identified the expanded clonotypes through TCR sequencing. Each well held approximately 2 million PBMCs cultured in IMDM containing roughly 5% human AB serum and approximately 9.6 IU/ml IL-2, with 8 to 10 ug/ml peptide pools added. Half of the culture medium was replaced with fresh IL-2-containing medium on days 3 and 7. After 10 to 11 days of culture, CD4+ T cells were isolated by negative selection with the EasySep CD4+ T cell isolation kit. As cell numbers permitted, CD4+ T cells from unexposed donors were tested for reactivity to SARS-CoV-2 S and N and to four common cold coronavirus spike pools. Ficoll-Paque Plus gradient centrifugation was used to isolate PBMCs from whole blood, and the isolated PBMCs were then either used fresh or cryopreserved at -140C. Each culture condition was generally run in triplicate wells. The leukapheresis product used for the unexposed donors was purchased from a commercial source.

Material: CD4+ T cells from blood, cultured in vitro. This receptor chain uses TRBV19 and TRBJ1-2; the D gene is perhaps TRBD1, from 6 matching bases. The sequence was obtained from a human donor in good health. The nucleotides read TGTGCCAGTAGTACGGAACAGGGAAACTATGGCTACACCTTC. Translated, it reads CASSTEQGNYGYTF. When the CDR3 is completed using the reference TRBV19 and TRBJ1-2 genes on either side, the full variable domain is DGGITQSPKYLFRKEGQNVTLSCEQNLNHDAMYWYRQDPGQGLRLIYYSQIVNDFQKGDIAEGYSVSREKKESFPLTVTSAQKNPTAFYLCASSTEQGNYGYTFGSGTRLTVV.